This is a list of T cell receptor beta chains from one sample in a study of T-cell reconstitution after alpha-beta-depleted transplantation in children. MiXCR, run by TCRdb on the PCR reads, gives a single entry per CDR3 protein. The table has hundreds of thousands of distinct CDR3 sequences, around 13% seen once. The sample here was PBMCs from the stem cell graft donor, taken from the stem cell graft. The receptors originated from a human donor who donated a stem cell graft to a child with acute lymphoblastic leukemia. CDR3s include the opening cysteine and the closing phenylalanine or tryptophan. The D gene is left open where the match is weak. Some rows have no size entry. The others give once, few or many, or a class for an expanded clone.

clone size	J gene	V gene	D gene	CDR3 DNA	CDR3 protein
many	TRBJ1-2	TRBV18	-	TGTGCCACCTCTTCGGACTCTAACTATGGCTACACCTTC	CATSSDSNYGYTF
-	TRBJ2-2	TRBV28	-	TGTGCCAGCATCGGGACCCTGAACACCGGGGAGCTGTTTTTT	CASIGTLNTGELFF
many	TRBJ2-7	TRBV6-5	TRBD2	TGTGCCAGCAGTTCACTAGCGGGAGCCTCCTACGAGCAGTACTTC	CASSSLAGASYEQYF
many	TRBJ2-3	TRBV5-1	TRBD1	TGCGCCAGCAGCTTCGGGACAGCCACAGATACGCAGTATTTT	CASSFGTATDTQYF
many	TRBJ1-4	TRBV28	TRBD1	TGTGCCAGCAGTTCGCCGGGACAGGGGGATGAAAAACTGTTTTTT	CASSSPGQGDEKLFF
-	TRBJ2-7	TRBV27	-	TGTGCCAGCAGTCCCATAGGGCGGGCGAACGAGCAGTACTTC	CASSPIGRANEQYF
many	TRBJ2-1	TRBV9	TRBD2	TGTGCCAGCAGCGTCATGGGACTAGCGGGGGAAGCCAAGTTCTTC	CASSVMGLAGEAKFF
many	TRBJ2-5	TRBV28	-	TGTGCCAGCACCATCAGTAGTACACAAGAGACCCAGTACTTC	CASTISSTQETQYF
many	TRBJ2-1	TRBV7-2	TRBD1	TGTGCCAGCTTGACAGGGGGAGCTATCTACAATGAGCAGTTCTTC	CASLTGGAIYNEQFF
many	TRBJ2-3	TRBV20-1	-	TGCAGTGCTAGAGATTTGGCTAGCGCGGGAGATACGCAGTATTTT	CSARDLASAGDTQYF
few	TRBJ2-1	TRBV5-4	TRBD2	TGTGCCAGCAGTCTAGCGGGAGGTCGAAACTACAATGAGCAGTTTTTC	CASSLAGGRNYNEQFF
many	TRBJ1-1	TRBV5-1	-	TGCGCCAGCAGCCTGAAGGACGGCATCCAAGCTTTCTTT	CASSLKDGIQAFF
few	TRBJ2-5	TRBV4-3	-	TGCGCCAGCAGCCAAGATGGGGCTAGTGGGCAGACCCAGTACTTC	CASSQDGASGQTQYF
-	TRBJ1-6	TRBV6-5	TRBD1	TGTGCCAGCAGTTTCCTGGATGGACAGGGAATTAATTCACCCCTCCACTTT	CASSFLDGQGINSPLHF
many	TRBJ2-2	TRBV10-3	-	TGTGCCATCAGTTCATCCTCAGGGAGCACCGGGGAGCTGTTTTTT	CAISSSSGSTGELFF
many	TRBJ1-3	TRBV5-5	-	TGTGCCAGCAGCTTGGCGGGGGGCGCTTCTGGAAACACCATATATTTT	CASSLAGGASGNTIYF
-	TRBJ2-2	TRBV7-9	-	TGTGCCAGCAGCTTAGAGTCTCGGGTAACCGGGGAGCTGTTTTTT	CASSLESRVTGELFF
-	TRBJ1-5	TRBV4-3	-	TGCGCCAGCAGCCCCGAGCCTGATGAGCCCCATCATTTT	CASSPEPDEPHHF
many	TRBJ2-5	TRBV7-8	-	TGTGCCAGCAGCTTTGAGGGCAGGTTAGGCGAGACCCAGTACTTC	CASSFEGRLGETQYF
many	TRBJ2-1	TRBV6-5	TRBD2	TGTGCCAGCAGTTATTGGCCGGGACTAGCGAATGAGCAGTTCTTC	CASSYWPGLANEQFF
-	TRBJ2-1	TRBV6-2/TRBV6-3	TRBD2	TGTGCCAGCAGCCCCCTAGGAGCGGGAGGGCCTAACATCAATGAGCAGTTCTTC	CASSPLGAGGPNINEQFF
many	TRBJ1-1	TRBV7-2	-	TGTGCCAGCAGCTTATGGGTTGGGGCTGAAGCTTTCTTT	CASSLWVGAEAFF
-	TRBJ2-7	TRBV7-2	TRBD2	TGTGCCAGCAGCTTAGCGAGTAGCGGGATCGTACAGTACTTC	CASSLASSGIVQYF
many	TRBJ2-3	TRBV28	TRBD1	TGTGCCAGCAGTTTAAGGGACAGGGTCCCTAGCTTCCCGTATTTT	CASSLRDRVPSFPYF
many	TRBJ1-1	TRBV7-8	TRBD1	TGTGCCAGCAGCTACCCGACAGGGGCTAACACTGAAGCTTTCTTT	CASSYPTGANTEAFF
many	TRBJ2-7	TRBV29-1	-	TGCAGCGTTCGGGGTAGAGGCTCCTACGAGCAGTACTTC	CSVRGRGSYEQYF